Detailed here is one T cell receptor (beta chain). The antigen remains unidentified. The table came from immunoSEQ multiplex PCR; TCRdb's copy has only in-frame clones and leaves some out. The repertoire holds about 47,000 clones, approximately 90% seen once, with about 5% in the top ten. V lost 0 bases and J lost 6; bases outside the gene matches: 11. CDR1 and CDR2 from the germline V gene are SGHTA and FQGNSA. The CDR3 sequence is 17 residues long. This sample is part of a study of cytomegalovirus exposure and HLA in healthy donors. Whole-study findings and limits: Among TCR sequences, most were rare, though some public TCRs appeared in many donors.

This chain connects TRBV7-2 to TRBJ2-3; TRBD2 agrees at 8 bases. Input material: PBMCs. The sequence was collected from a man aged 18 to 29 in good health and CMV-seronegative. Written as DNA, the CDR3 is TGTGCCAGCAGCTTAGCCTTAGCGGGACTATTCAGGGATACGCAGTATTTT. Translating it yields CASSLALAGLFRDTQYF.